What follows describes a single TCR beta chain. In its sample, this clonotype was seen a few times. The target of this receptor is not known. Nothing much larger sits one base from this clone, and base qualities are not available. The library was made by RT-PCR. The data were produced on an Illumina HiSeq 2500. TCRdb reprocessing: public reads trimmed at Q25 with fastp, clones called with MiXCR, in-frame beta chains kept. Identical CDR3 proteins give one entry, which carries the most common genes and DNA. The sample profile shows around 580,000 distinct CDR3 sequences; less than 15% of them were found once. The ten largest clonotypes hold 8.5% to 14% of the sample. The CDR3, from cysteine to phenylalanine, totals 14 residues. CDR3 DNA is the only sequence kept; it has 42 bases, read in frame from the first base. Trimming costs V 4 bases and J 6 bases, and their ends lie 14 bases apart. Taken from the germline V gene, the CDR1 and CDR2 loops are SGHRS and YFSETQ.

The data stem from a study of response to subunit inactivated influenza vaccine (dated by TCRdb to the late 2010s). Broadly, across the study: Deep quantitative profiling of the T cell receptor repertoire was used in the study to follow responses to a trivalent subunit inactivated influenza vaccine.

Beyond this particular receptor, the publication reports: The authors suggested that each seasonal influenza vaccination may recruit only a limited number of new T cells.

The TCR was taken from a man in his fifties or sixties who received an inactivated influenza vaccine. Donor details come from another sample of the same person, matched by shared clones. The starting material was PBMCs from blood, obtained roughly 12 days after vaccination. Recombination connected TRBV5-1 to TRBJ1-5; TRBD1 could be the D gene, as 5 bases match. The CDR3: CASSDGGLGQPQHF. Read as DNA, the sequence is TGCGCCAGCAGCGATGGGGGTCTCGGTCAGCCCCAGCATTTT.